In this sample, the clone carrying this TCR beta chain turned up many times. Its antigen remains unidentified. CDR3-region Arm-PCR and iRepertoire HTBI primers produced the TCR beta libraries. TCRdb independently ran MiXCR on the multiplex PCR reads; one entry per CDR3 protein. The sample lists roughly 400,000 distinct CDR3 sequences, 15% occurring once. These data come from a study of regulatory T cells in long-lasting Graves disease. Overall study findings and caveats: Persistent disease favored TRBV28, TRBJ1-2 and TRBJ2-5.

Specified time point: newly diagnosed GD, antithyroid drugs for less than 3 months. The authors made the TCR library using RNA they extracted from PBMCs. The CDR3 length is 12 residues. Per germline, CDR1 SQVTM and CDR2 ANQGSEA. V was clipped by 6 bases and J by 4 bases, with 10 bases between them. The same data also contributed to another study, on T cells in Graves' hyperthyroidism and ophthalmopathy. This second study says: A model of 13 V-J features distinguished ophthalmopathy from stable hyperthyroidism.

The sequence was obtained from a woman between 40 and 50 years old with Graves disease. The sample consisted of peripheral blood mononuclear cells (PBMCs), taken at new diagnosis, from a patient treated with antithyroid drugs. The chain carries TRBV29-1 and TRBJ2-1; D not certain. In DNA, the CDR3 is TGCAGCGTGGTTGGACGTTACAATGAGCAGTTCTTC. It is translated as CSVVGRYNEQFF.